This T cell receptor (beta chain) was observed in a study of blood T cell repertoires in COVID-19. CDR1 is MNHEY, CDR2 SVGAGI, per germline. The CDR3 covers 13 residues. V lost 7 bases and J lost 2; bases outside the gene matches: 3. Generated by immunoSEQ multiplex PCR, the TCRdb table keeps only in-frame clones and is missing some. The table has about 130,000 clones, approximately 88% seen once. This receptor was identified in a man between 50 and 59 years old with acute or convalescent COVID-19. The gene calls are TRBV6-5 and TRBJ2-5, with TRBD1 matching over 8 bases. Sample: peripheral blood. This chain's CDR3 is CASKGTGQETQYF. The CDR3 DNA reads as TGTGCCAGCAAAGGGACAGGTCAAGAGACCCAGTACTTC.